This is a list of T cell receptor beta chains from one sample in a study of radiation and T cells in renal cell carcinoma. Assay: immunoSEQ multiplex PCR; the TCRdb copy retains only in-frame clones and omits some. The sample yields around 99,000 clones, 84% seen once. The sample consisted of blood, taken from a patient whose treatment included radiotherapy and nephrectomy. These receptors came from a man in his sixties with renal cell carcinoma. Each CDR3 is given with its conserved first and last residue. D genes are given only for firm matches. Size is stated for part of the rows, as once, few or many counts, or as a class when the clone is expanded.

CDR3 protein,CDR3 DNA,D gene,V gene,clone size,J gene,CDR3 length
CASSPWRGAHEQYF,TGCGCCAGCAGCCCCTGGAGGGGGGCCCACGAGCAGTACTTC,-,TRBV5-1,-,TRBJ2-7,14
CASWTSGRGNTGELFF,TGTGCCAGCTGGACTAGCGGGAGGGGGAACACCGGGGAGCTGTTTTTT,TRBD2,TRBV19,-,TRBJ2-2,16
CASTQVGTQYF,TGTGCCAGCACCCAGGTGGGGACCCAGTACTTC,-,TRBV28,once,TRBJ2-5,11
CATEDLSSYNEQFF,TGTGCCACGGAAGACTTGAGCTCCTACAATGAGCAGTTCTTC,-,TRBV10-3,once,TRBJ2-1,14
CAISEWDREDQPQHF,TGTGCCATCAGTGAGTGGGACAGGGAAGATCAGCCCCAGCATTTT,TRBD1,TRBV10-3,-,TRBJ1-5,15
CASSLFIGLNTEAFF,TGTGCCAGCAGCTTATTTATAGGTTTGAACACTGAAGCTTTCTTT,-,TRBV7-8,-,TRBJ1-1,15
CASSPLPLQETQYF,TGTGCCAGCTCACCGTTACCTCTACAAGAGACCCAGTACTTC,-,TRBV18,-,TRBJ2-5,14
CASSGVRTGVGSEQFF,TGCGCCAGCAGTGGGGTCCGGACAGGTGTTGGATCTGAGCAGTTCTTC,TRBD1,TRBV10-1,-,TRBJ2-1,16
CASSRLAGDSGELFF,TGTGCCAGCAGCAGACTAGCGGGAGATTCCGGGGAGCTGTTTTTT,TRBD2,TRBV6-1,-,TRBJ2-2,15
CASTPGGSRDTEAFF,TGCGCCAGCACGCCGGGTGGATCACGGGACACTGAGGCTTTCTTT,-,TRBV5-1,-,TRBJ1-1,15
CASSTWGGDTEAFF,TGTGCCAGTAGTACTTGGGGAGGCGACACTGAAGCTTTCTTT,-,TRBV19,-,TRBJ1-1,14
CASSSAAGTSGRGEQFF,TGTGCCAGCAGCTCCGCCGCCGGGACTAGCGGGAGAGGTGAGCAGTTCTTC,TRBD2,TRBV7-2,few,TRBJ2-1,17
CASSSSPDTQYF,TGTGCCAGCAGTTCCTCCCCAGATACGCAGTATTTT,-,TRBV6-6,-,TRBJ2-3,12
CSVALAGGPNEQFF,TGCAGCGTTGCTCTAGCGGGAGGGCCCAATGAGCAGTTCTTC,TRBD2,TRBV29-1,-,TRBJ2-1,14
CSARSGQGETQYF,TGCAGCGCTAGATCGGGACAGGGCGAGACCCAGTACTTC,TRBD1,TRBV29-1,-,TRBJ2-5,13
CASSLAGRVALSTEAFF,TGTGCCAGCAGCTTGGCCGGACGAGTGGCCCTGAGCACTGAAGCTTTCTTT,-,TRBV5-6,-,TRBJ1-1,17
CASSWGNEQFF,TGTGCCAGCAGTTGGGGAAATGAGCAGTTCTTC,-,TRBV6-5,-,TRBJ2-1,11
CASSSPGDVETQYF,TGTGCCAGCAGTTCCCCAGGGGACGTAGAGACCCAGTACTTC,-,TRBV6-5,-,TRBJ2-5,14
CASSRTVERETQYF,TGTGCCAGCAGTCGGACAGTTGAGAGGGAGACCCAGTACTTC,-,TRBV27,once,TRBJ2-5,14
CASSLRPGWDEQFF,TGCGCCAGCAGCTTGCGGCCAGGGTGGGATGAGCAGTTCTTC,-,TRBV5-1,-,TRBJ2-1,14
CASSPRDGLEAFF,TGTGCCAGCAGCCCCCGGGACGGCCTTGAAGCTTTCTTT,-,TRBV7-8,-,TRBJ1-1,13
CASSPQRGQGSGGYTF,TGTGCCAGCAGCCCCCAGAGGGGACAGGGGTCCGGGGGCTACACCTTC,TRBD1,TRBV27,once,TRBJ1-2,16
CASSPLAGTSEPEQYF,TGTGCCAGCAGCCCCCTGGCCGGGACTAGCGAGCCCGAGCAGTACTTC,TRBD2,TRBV4-2,-,TRBJ2-7,16
CASRTGGGGGGYTF,TGTGCCAGCAGGACAGGGGGAGGTGGAGGTGGCTACACCTTC,TRBD1,TRBV7-2,-,TRBJ1-2,14
CASSSRPDGYTF,TGTGCCAGCAGCTCTCGACCGGATGGCTACACCTTC,-,TRBV7-9,-,TRBJ1-2,12
CASSMLGQGSSQYF,TGTGCCAGTAGTATGTTGGGACAGGGTTCATCCCAGTACTTC,TRBD1,TRBV19,many,TRBJ2-5,14
CASSGGTSGYQETQYF,TGTGCCAGCAGCGGGGGGACTAGCGGCTACCAAGAGACCCAGTACTTC,TRBD2,TRBV9,-,TRBJ2-5,16